What follows are 14 T cell receptor beta chains derived from one specimen sequenced in a study of T cell responses to AZD1222 COVID-19 vaccine. TCRdb's copy holds only in-frame clones and misses some; the assay was immunoSEQ multiplex PCR. The data contain about 160,000 clones, around 90% of them singletons. Sequenced here: peripheral blood, sampled on day 0 of AZD1222 vaccination. These receptors all stem from an adult in good health.

J is TRBJ1-5 and V is TRBV7-9; D perhaps matches TRBD1 (5 bases). The CDR3 runs 17 residues. V lost 1 base and J lost 0, with 13 bases in between. The germline V gene has CDR1 SEHNR and CDR2 FQNEAQ (reference sequence). CDR3 coding DNA: TGTGCCAGCAGCTTAGATTGGGGCAGAACTAGCAATCAGCCCCAGCATTTT. Translated, it gives CASSLDWGRTSNQPQHF.

V is TRBV28 and J is TRBJ1-5; no clear D. V was cut by 4 bases and J by 5 bases, with 9 bases left in between. There are 13 residues in the CDR3. The germline V gene has CDR1 MDHEN and CDR2 SYDVKM. This chain's CDR3 is CASSSGYYQPQHF. Here the CDR3 DNA reads TGTGCCAGCAGTTCCGGATATTATCAGCCCCAGCATTTT. The whole variable domain, filled in from reference TRBV28 and TRBJ1-5, reads DVKVTQSSRYLVKRTGEKVFLECVQDMDHENMFWYRQDPGLGLRLIYFSYDVKMKEKGDIPEGYSVSREKKERFSLILESASTNQTSMYLCASSSGYYQPQHFGDGTRLSIL.

V usage is TRBV6-2 or TRBV6-3 and J usage is TRBJ2-2; TRBD2 agrees at 12 bases. CDR1 MNHEY and CDR2 SVGEGT come from the germline V gene. The V segment lost 6 bases and the J segment 7 bases; nucleotides outside the gene matches: 9. The length of the CDR3 is 16 residues. CDR3: CASSLTPGLAGGELFF. The CDR3 DNA follows: TGTGCCAGCAGCCTGACTCCGGGACTAGCGGGCGGGGAGCTGTTTTTT.

This chain uses TRBV30 with TRBJ2-2, with 7 bases aligning to TRBD1. The CDR3 contains 13 residues. The V gene end was trimmed by 1 base and the J gene end by 8 bases; junction bases not matched to a gene: 4. In germline, CDR1 is GTSNPN, CDR2 SVGIG (reference sequence). The CDR3 DNA reads TGTGCCTGGAGTGCCACAGGGGCGGGGGAGCTGTTTTTT. Translated: CAWSATGAGELFF.

This chain connects TRBV5-1 to TRBJ2-7; D not resolved. This CDR3 comprises 15 residues. Trimming shortened V by 0 bases and J by 2 bases, and 12 bases separated the two germline ends. Germline lookup yields CDR1 SGHRS and CDR2 YFSETQ. The CDR3: CASSLASVLPYEQYF. The CDR3 coding sequence is TGCGCCAGCAGCTTGGCGAGCGTCCTCCCCTACGAGCAGTACTTC.

The rearrangement links TRBV6-5 to TRBJ2-7; D call uncertain. This CDR3 is 14 amino acids long. V was shortened by 0 bases and J by 1 base, with 7 bases between the two germline ends. Germline CDR1 reads MNHEY; CDR2 reads SVGAGI. Written as DNA, the CDR3 is TGTGCCAGCAGTTACTCGACTGTATCCTACGAGCAGTACTTC. Encoded protein: CASSYSTVSYEQYF.

This clone was seen just once. The chain is built from TRBV6-5 and TRBJ1-1; 8 nucleotides match TRBD1. This CDR3 has 13 residues. CDR1 is MNHEY and CDR2 is SVGAGI in the germline V gene. Here the CDR3 DNA reads TGTGCGGCCCAACAGGGGGAGAACACTGAAGCTTTCTTT. Its translation is CAAQQGENTEAFF.

The rearrangement joins TRBV7-2 to TRBJ1-6, with 9 bases matching TRBD1. This CDR3 region has 19 residues. Germline CDR1 and CDR2: SGHTA and FQGNSA. Trimming at V came to 3 bases and at J to 10 bases, leaving 19 bases not matched to a gene. CDR3 sequence reads: CASSFGPRAGTGGKSPLHF. The CDR3 nucleotides read TGTGCCAGCAGCTTCGGGCCTAGGGCCGGTACAGGGGGCAAATCACCCCTCCACTTT.

CDR3 nucleotides: TGTGCCAGCAGCAATAAAGAGGGGGGGACCCAGTACTTC. Protein: CASSNKEGGTQYF. The V and J genes are TRBV12-3 or TRBV12-4 and TRBJ2-5, with D possibly being TRBD1 or TRBD2 (6 bases each). Between the trimmed V and J ends, which lost 6 bases and 7 bases, there was a span of 15 bases. This CDR3 comprises 13 residues.

V is TRBV12-3 or TRBV12-4 and J is TRBJ1-2; D is undetermined. V gave up 1 base and J gave up 1 base, with 4 bases separating them. There are 13 residues in the CDR3. The CDR3 protein is CASSLGINYGYTF. CDR3 DNA: TGTGCCAGCAGTTTAGGGATTAACTATGGCTACACCTTC.

The rearrangement uses TRBV6-5 and TRBJ1-2; D may be TRBD1 (5 bases). Germline loops: CDR1 MNHEY, CDR2 SVGAGI. CDR3 size: 13 residues. V dropped 6 bases and J dropped 6 bases, with 14 bases sitting between them. The CDR3 region is CASSRGLKDGYTF. The CDR3 DNA reads TGTGCCAGCAGCCGGGGACTCAAAGATGGCTACACCTTC.

The chain couples TRBV19 to TRBJ1-2; 7 positions agree with TRBD1. The germline CDR1 and CDR2 sequences are LNHDA and SQIVND (reference sequence). Unmatched junction bases numbered 3, after V lost 0 bases and J lost 8 bases. The CDR3 runs to 13 residues. The CDR3 spells CASSIEGGLGYTF. The CDR3 DNA follows: TGTGCCAGTAGTATAGAAGGGGGCCTCGGCTACACCTTC. The full variable domain, with the rest looked up from reference TRBV19 and TRBJ1-2, is DGGITQSPKYLFRKEGQNVTLSCEQNLNHDAMYWYRQDPGQGLRLIYYSQIVNDFQKGDIAEGYSVSREKKESFPLTVTSAQKNPTAFYLCASSIEGGLGYTFGSGTRLTVV.

The J gene is TRBJ1-2, the V gene TRBV19; no firm D call. Germline assignment: CDR1 LNHDA and CDR2 SQIVND (reference sequence). The CDR3 contains 15 residues. V shed 1 base and J shed 1 base, with 10 bases lying between them. CDR3 bases: TGTGCCAGTAGTATAGGCTCGCTCCTTAACTATGGCTACACCTTC. It yields the protein CASSIGSLLNYGYTF. Filled out from reference TRBV19 and TRBJ1-2, the complete variable domain reads DGGITQSPKYLFRKEGQNVTLSCEQNLNHDAMYWYRQDPGQGLRLIYYSQIVNDFQKGDIAEGYSVSREKKESFPLTVTSAQKNPTAFYLCASSIGSLLNYGYTFGSGTRLTVV.

The chain joins TRBV4-2 to TRBJ2-7; D unresolved. Per germline, CDR1 LGHNA and CDR2 YNFKEQ. The V end lost 2 bases, the J end lost 4 bases, and 9 bases lay between the germline ends. The CDR3 is 13 residues long. The CDR3 DNA reads TGTGCCAGCAGCCAACAGGTATCTTACGAGCAGTACTTC. It encodes CASSQQVSYEQYF.